This passage covers 17 T cell receptor beta chains from one sample sequenced in a study of T cells in Graves' hyperthyroidism and ophthalmopathy. RNA transcripts provided the source from which TCR beta CDR3 regions were amplified. Using the HTBI primer set, a first-round RT-PCR was run on the TCR CDR3. TCRdb re-called the multiplex PCR reads through MiXCR, storing one row per CDR3 protein. This table has approximately 380,000 distinct CDR3 sequences, 11% to 15% appearing once. Material: blood. All receptors derive from a man aged 50-60 years with Graves' ophthalmopathy.

This clonotype was observed at least ten times. The chain uses TRBV5-1 and TRBJ2-5; weak D call: TRBD2 (6 bases). V was cut by 0 bases and J by 2 bases, with 14 bases left in between. The CDR3 sequence is 16 residues long. The germline V gene has CDR1 SGHRS and CDR2 YFSETQ. The CDR3 sequence: CASSLVTGGGQETQYF. The CDR3 bases are TGCGCCAGCAGCTTGGTCACAGGTGGAGGGCAAGAGACCCAGTACTTC.

In its sample, this clonotype was seen many times. The CDR3, as DNA: TGTGCCAGCAGCTTAGGAAAACGGGGCATTCAGTACTTC. As protein: CASSLGKRGIQYF. The rearrangement links TRBV11-3 to TRBJ2-4; tentatively, D is TRBD2 (5 bases). The CDR3 is 13 amino acids. Germline values: CDR1 SGHNT, CDR2 YENEEA. V was clipped by 1 base and J by 9 bases, with 10 bases between them.

This clonotype has a count of ten or more. This chain uses TRBV12-3 or TRBV12-4 with TRBJ2-7; no reliable D call. With 5 bases removed from V and 4 bases from J, the gap between germline ends came to 15 bases. The CDR3 consists of 14 residues. This chain's CDR3 is CASSPHGPYYEQYF. CDR3 bases: TGTGCCAGCAGTCCCCACGGACCCTATTACGAGCAGTACTTC.

This clonotype was counted ten times or more. The chain has TRBV11-3 and TRBJ2-5, with TRBD1 identical over 8 bases. CDR3 length equals 15 residues. CDR1 and CDR2 from the germline V gene are SGHNT and YENEEA. Trimming at V came to 4 bases and at J to 3 bases, leaving 7 bases not matched to a gene. The CDR3 region has the DNA TGTGCCAGCAGCTCATACGGACAGGGTGAAGAGACCCAGTACTTC. This translates into CASSSYGQGEETQYF.

This clonotype appeared a few times. V and J are TRBV20-1 and TRBJ1-5; D gene uncertain. This CDR3 comprises 15 residues. V lost 0 bases to trimming and J lost 1 base, with 10 bases between them. Germline-derived CDR1 and CDR2 are DFQATT and SNEGSKA (reference sequence). CDR3: CSARDGGQSNQPQHF. In DNA form, the CDR3 reads TGCAGTGCTAGAGATGGCGGGCAGAGCAATCAGCCCCAGCATTTT.

CDR3 DNA sequence: TGTGCCAGTAGCGTAAACCTACAGGCGGGTATCGAGCAGTACTTC. Protein: CASSVNLQAGIEQYF. The chain is built from TRBV19 and TRBJ2-7, with D perhaps matching TRBD1 or TRBD2 (5 bases each). CDR1 and CDR2 (germline): LNHDA, SQIVND (reference sequence). The V end was cut by 6 bases, the J end by 6 bases, with 21 bases between. This CDR3 has 15 amino acids. The complete variable domain, with remaining parts taken from reference TRBV19 and TRBJ2-7, reads DGGITQSPKYLFRKEGQNVTLSCEQNLNHDAMYWYRQDPGQGLRLIYYSQIVNDFQKGDIAEGYSVSREKKESFPLTVTSAQKNPTAFYLCASSVNLQAGIEQYFGPGTRLTVT.

This clonotype was observed at least ten times. The chain links TRBV12-3 or TRBV12-4 to TRBJ2-1, with TRBD2 matching over 9 bases. The CDR3 runs to 16 residues. J lost 10 bases, V lost 1 base, and 11 bases had no gene match. CDR3 residues: CASSLGGSGRINEQFF. CDR3 nucleotides: TGTGCCAGCAGTTTAGGGGGTAGCGGGAGAATTAACGAGCAGTTCTTC.

This clonotype was observed many times. The V and J genes are TRBV10-3 and TRBJ2-7; D is uncertain. Germline assignment: CDR1 ENHRY and CDR2 SYGVKD. CDR3 size: 15 residues. V was clipped by 2 bases and J by 3 bases, with 14 bases between them. DNA of the CDR3: TGTGCCATCAGTGAGGGTCCCACTGTGAGCTACGAGCAGTACTTC. This sequence encodes CAISEGPTVSYEQYF.

This clonotype showed up many times. J is TRBJ2-2 and V is TRBV7-9; 9 bases are a match to TRBD1. Unmatched junction bases numbered 3, after V lost 6 bases and J lost 4 bases. In germline, CDR1 is SEHNR, CDR2 FQNEAQ (reference sequence). The CDR3 covers 14 residues. The CDR3 DNA reads as TGTGCCAGCAGGGACAGGGGCAGCACCGGGGAGCTGTTTTTT. Translation: CASRDRGSTGELFF.

In regard to this clonotype: A read error may explain this, as a much larger clone is one base away. This chain connects TRBV3-1 to TRBJ2-4, with 11 bases matching TRBD2. Germline CDR1 is LGHDT and CDR2 is YNNKEL (reference sequence). Trimming at V came to 1 base and at J to 1 base, leaving 9 bases not matched to a gene. CDR3 length: 19 residues. DNA for the CDR3: TGTGCCAGCAGCCAAGGTCCACTAGCGGGAGTCAGGGCCAAAAACATTCAGTACTTC. Translating gives CASSQGPLAGVRAKNIQYF.

The table lists this clonotype with many counts. CDR3 sequence: CSPATRASGFYEQYF. Written as DNA, the CDR3 is TGCAGTCCCGCGACCAGGGCTAGCGGATTTTACGAGCAGTACTTC. The chain couples TRBV20-1 to TRBJ2-7, with 7 bases lining up with TRBD2. With V trimmed by 8 bases and J by 4 bases, 17 bases remained unmatched. This CDR3 is built from 15 residues. The V gene's germline CDR1 is DFQATT and CDR2 SNEGSKA (reference sequence).

This clonotype was counted at least ten times. CDR3 sequence reads: CASRRSAGTNTGELFF. CDR3 DNA: TGTGCCAGCAGAAGGAGCGCAGGAACGAACACCGGGGAGCTGTTTTTT. The J gene is TRBJ2-2, the V gene TRBV6-1; D gene unclear. Trimming took off 6 bases at V and 0 bases at J, with 14 bases between the two ends. This CDR3 is built from 16 residues. Germline V gene sequence: CDR1 MNHNS, CDR2 SASEGT.

The table lists this clonotype with many counts. The gene calls are TRBV3-1 and TRBJ2-5, with a tentative D call TRBD2 (8 bases). This CDR3 comprises 15 residues. The ends were cut back, 1 base at V and 5 bases at J, with 14 bases in the middle. Germline CDR1 and CDR2: LGHDT and YNNKEL (reference sequence). Here the CDR3 DNA reads TGTGCCAGCAGCCAAGTCGGGAGGGGGCGCGAGACCCAGTACTTC. Protein product: CASSQVGRGRETQYF.

About this clonotype: A much more abundant neighbour one base away suggests this may be a read error. CDR3 sequence reads: CVSSLPGLAGAEQYF. The DNA for the CDR3 is TGCGTCAGCAGCCTGCCCGGCCTAGCGGGAGCTGAGCAGTACTTC. The chain combines TRBV4-1 with TRBJ2-7; 10 bases align to TRBD2. CDR1 is MGHRA and CDR2 is YSYEKL in the germline V gene. This CDR3 is 15 amino acids long.

With respect to this clonotype: A single base separates this from a much larger clone, so it may be a read error. The chain links TRBV11-2 to TRBJ2-7; D is unclear. The CDR3 loop spans 14 amino acids. Per the germline V gene, CDR1 is SGHAT and CDR2 is FQNNGV. Deletions cut 3 bases from V and 2 bases from J, with 11 bases between. CDR3: CASSFKLIPYEQYF. The CDR3 nucleotides read TGTGCCAGCAGCTTTAAATTAATCCCCTACGAGCAGTACTTC.

V usage is TRBV4-2 and J usage is TRBJ2-5; 14 nucleotides match TRBD2. The junction had 12 bases not matched to a gene; V was cut back by 4 bases and J by 2 bases. This CDR3 has 19 residues. CDR1 and CDR2 (germline): LGHNA, YNFKEQ. The CDR3 loop reads CASSPTPGLAGGLQETQYF. CDR3 coding DNA: TGTGCCAGCAGCCCCACCCCCGGACTAGCGGGGGGATTACAAGAGACCCAGTACTTC.

The table lists this clonotype with a few counts. Germline and junction disagree at one end, which may indicate a read error. The V and J genes are TRBV4-1 and TRBJ2-2; 7 nucleotides agree with TRBD2. This CDR3 comprises 16 residues. Per germline, CDR1 MGHRA and CDR2 YSYEKL. CDR3 sequence (DNA): TGCGCCAGCAGCCAAGATCCTAGCGGTTCCGCCGGGGAGCTGCTTTTT. This codes for CASSQDPSGSAGELLF.